The clone carrying this T cell receptor (beta chain) was counted at least ten times. Antigen unknown. Per the germline V gene, CDR1 is SGHRS and CDR2 is YFSETQ. V was cut by 4 bases and J by 0 bases, with 8 bases left in between. This CDR3 is 15 amino acids long. This entry belongs to a study of neurological immune-mediated disorders. General study findings and limits: HTLV-1-associated myelopathy showed the most TCR clonal expansion; multiple sclerosis the least, below healthy controls. The absence of any CDR3 amino acid sequence shared by expanded clones across subjects suggests that repertoires were private in all groups. In multiple sclerosis patients, the repertoire cluster was unrelated to clinical or MRI findings.

The method for making cDNA was 5'RACE, and it used 10-nucleotide random UMIs. One entry per CDR3 protein, called by TCRdb with MiXCR from the 5' RACE reads. The sample holds more than 75,000 distinct CDR3 sequences, approximately 5% seen once. The chain combines TRBV5-1 with TRBJ2-6; weak D call: TRBD1 (5 bases). This TCR was recovered from a woman in her thirties with multiple sclerosis. Sample: PBMCs. CDR3 bases: TGCGCCAGCAGCCTAGGGGTCTCTGGGGCCAACGTCCTGACTTTC. This encodes CASSLGVSGANVLTF.